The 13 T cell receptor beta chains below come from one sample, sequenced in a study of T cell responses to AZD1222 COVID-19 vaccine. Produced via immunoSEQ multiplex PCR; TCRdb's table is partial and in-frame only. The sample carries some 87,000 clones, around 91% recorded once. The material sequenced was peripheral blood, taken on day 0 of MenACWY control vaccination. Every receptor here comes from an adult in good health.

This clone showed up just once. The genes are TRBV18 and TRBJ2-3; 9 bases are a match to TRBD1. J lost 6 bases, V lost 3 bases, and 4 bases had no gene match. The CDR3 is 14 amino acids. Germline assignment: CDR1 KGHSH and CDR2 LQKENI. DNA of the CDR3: TGTGCCAGCTCACCGGGGACAGGGATTGATACGCAGTATTTT. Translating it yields CASSPGTGIDTQYF.

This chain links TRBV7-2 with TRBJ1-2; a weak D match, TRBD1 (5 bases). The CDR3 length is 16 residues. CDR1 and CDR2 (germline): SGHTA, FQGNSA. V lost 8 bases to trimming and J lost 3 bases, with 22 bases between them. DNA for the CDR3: TGTGCCAGCGGGTTGGGAGGGGAAGCACCTTACTATGGCTACACCTTC. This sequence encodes CASGLGGEAPYYGYTF.

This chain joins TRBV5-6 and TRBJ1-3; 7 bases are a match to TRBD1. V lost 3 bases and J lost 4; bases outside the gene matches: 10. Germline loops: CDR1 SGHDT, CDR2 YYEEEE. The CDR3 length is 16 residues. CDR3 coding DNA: TGTGCCAGCAGCTGGATGTTAGGGGACAGAGGAAACACCATATATTTT. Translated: CASSWMLGDRGNTIYF.

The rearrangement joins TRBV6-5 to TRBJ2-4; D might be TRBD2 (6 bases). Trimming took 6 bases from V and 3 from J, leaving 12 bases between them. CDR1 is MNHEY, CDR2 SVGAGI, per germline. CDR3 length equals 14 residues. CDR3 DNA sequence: TGTGCCAGCAGGGAGGGATTGGGCAAAAACATTCAGTACTTC. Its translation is CASREGLGKNIQYF.

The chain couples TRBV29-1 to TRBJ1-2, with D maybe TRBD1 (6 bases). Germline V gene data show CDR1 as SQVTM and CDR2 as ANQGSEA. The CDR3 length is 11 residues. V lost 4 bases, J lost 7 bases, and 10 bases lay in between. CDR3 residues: CSVGGQSGYTF. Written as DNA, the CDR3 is TGCAGCGTTGGCGGACAGTCTGGCTACACCTTC.

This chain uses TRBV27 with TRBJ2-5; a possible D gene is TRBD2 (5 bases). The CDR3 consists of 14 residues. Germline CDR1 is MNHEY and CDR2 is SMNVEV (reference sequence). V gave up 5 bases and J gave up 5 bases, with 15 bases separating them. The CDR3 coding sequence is TGTGCCAGCAGTCCCAGAGGACTTTGGGAGACCCAGTACTTC. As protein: CASSPRGLWETQYF.

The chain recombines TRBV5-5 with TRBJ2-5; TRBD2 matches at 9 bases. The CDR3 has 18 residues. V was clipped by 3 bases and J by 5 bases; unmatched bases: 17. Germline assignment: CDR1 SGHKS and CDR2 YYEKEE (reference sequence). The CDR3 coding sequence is TGTGCCAGCAGCTCGATCCCCCTAGCGGGGTACGGTGAGGAGACCCAGTACTTC. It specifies CASSSIPLAGYGEETQYF.

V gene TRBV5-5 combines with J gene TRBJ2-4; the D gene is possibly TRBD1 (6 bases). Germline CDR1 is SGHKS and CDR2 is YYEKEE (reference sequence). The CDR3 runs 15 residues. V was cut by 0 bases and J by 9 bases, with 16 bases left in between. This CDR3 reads CASSLDPTGTSIQYF. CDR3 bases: TGTGCCAGCAGCTTGGATCCGACAGGAACGAGCATTCAGTACTTC.

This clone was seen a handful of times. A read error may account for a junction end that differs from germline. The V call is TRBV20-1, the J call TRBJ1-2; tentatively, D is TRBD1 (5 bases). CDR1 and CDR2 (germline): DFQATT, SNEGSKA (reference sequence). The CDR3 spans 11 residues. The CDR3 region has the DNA TGCAGTGCTAGAGCCGGGACCCTAGAGGGCTTC. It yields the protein CSARAGTLEGF.

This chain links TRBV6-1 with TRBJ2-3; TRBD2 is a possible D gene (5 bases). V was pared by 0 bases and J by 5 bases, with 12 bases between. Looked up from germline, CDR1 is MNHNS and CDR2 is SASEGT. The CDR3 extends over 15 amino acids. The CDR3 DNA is TGTGCCAGCAGTGAAGCTCCCCTAGCAGGAGATACGCAGTATTTT. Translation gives CASSEAPLAGDTQYF.

The CDR3 sequence is CASSNTGGSEAFF. In DNA, the CDR3 is TGTGCCAGCAGCAATACAGGGGGCTCTGAAGCTTTCTTT. The rearrangement uses TRBV7-3 and TRBJ1-1; TRBD1 matches at 9 bases. V gave up 5 bases and J gave up 6 bases; unmatched junction bases: 4. Germline V gene sequence: CDR1 SGHTA, CDR2 FQGTGA. The CDR3 loop spans 13 amino acids.

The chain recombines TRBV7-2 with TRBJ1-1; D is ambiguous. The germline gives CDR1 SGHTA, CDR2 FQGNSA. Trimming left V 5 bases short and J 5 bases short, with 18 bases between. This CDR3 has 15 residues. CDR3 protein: CASSHFPNSGTEAFF. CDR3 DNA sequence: TGTGCCAGCAGCCATTTCCCGAACAGCGGGACTGAAGCTTTCTTT.

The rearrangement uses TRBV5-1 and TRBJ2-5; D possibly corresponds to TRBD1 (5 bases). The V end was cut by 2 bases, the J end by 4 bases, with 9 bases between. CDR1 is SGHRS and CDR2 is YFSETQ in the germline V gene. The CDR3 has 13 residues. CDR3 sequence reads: CASSFATVETQYF. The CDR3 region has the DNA TGCGCCAGCAGCTTTGCGACAGTAGAGACCCAGTACTTC. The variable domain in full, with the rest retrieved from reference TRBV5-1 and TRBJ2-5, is KAGVTQTPRYLIKTRGQQVTLSCSPISGHRSVSWYQQTPGQGLQFLFEYFSETQRNKGNFPGRFSGRQFSNSRSEMNVSTLELGDSALYLCASSFATVETQYFGPGTRLLVL.